This T cell receptor (beta chain) stems from a study of blood T cell repertoires in COVID-19. Study context: Sample material is recorded as cDNA or gDNA derived from T cells, B-cell-depleted T cells, or PBMCs.

Clones were read by immunoSEQ multiplex PCR, and TCRdb kept only the in-frame ones, dropping some. The data show tens of thousands of clones, about 81% seen once. Input material: peripheral blood. The sequence derives from a woman aged 55 to 70 with acute or convalescent COVID-19.

CDR3 nucleotides: TGTGCCAGCAGCTTGATTCGGGGGCCCCAGCATTTT. The encoded protein is CASSLIRGPQHF. The chain joins TRBV5-6 to TRBJ1-5; no clear D gene. CDR3 size: 12 residues. Germline CDR1 reads SGHDT; CDR2 reads YYEEEE. V was trimmed by 1 base and J by 9 bases, leaving 8 bases between them.